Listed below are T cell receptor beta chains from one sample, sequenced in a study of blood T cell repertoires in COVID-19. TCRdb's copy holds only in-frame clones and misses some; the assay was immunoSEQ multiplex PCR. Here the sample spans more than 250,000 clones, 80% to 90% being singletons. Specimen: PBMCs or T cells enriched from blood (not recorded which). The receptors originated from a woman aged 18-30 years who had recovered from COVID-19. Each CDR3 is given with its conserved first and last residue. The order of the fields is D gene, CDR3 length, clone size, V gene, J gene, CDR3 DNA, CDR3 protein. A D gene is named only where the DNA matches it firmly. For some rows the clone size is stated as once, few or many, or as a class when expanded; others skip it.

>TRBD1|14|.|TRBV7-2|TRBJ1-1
TGTGCCAGCAGCTTAAACAGGGGTATCACTGAAGCTTTCTTT
CASSLNRGITEAFF
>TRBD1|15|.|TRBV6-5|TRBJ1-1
TGTGCCAGCAGTCCGGACAGGGGATCGTCCACTGAAGCTTTCTTT
CASSPDRGSSTEAFF
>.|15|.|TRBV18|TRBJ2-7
TGTGCCAGCTCACCACAAACCACAGGGACCTACGAGCAGTACTTC
CASSPQTTGTYEQYF
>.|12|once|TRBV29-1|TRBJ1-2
TGCAGCGTCGCAGGACAGCACTATGGCTACACCTTC
CSVAGQHYGYTF
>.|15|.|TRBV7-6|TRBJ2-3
TGTGCCAGCAGCTTAGCGCTAACCAGCACAGATACGCAGTATTTT
CASSLALTSTDTQYF
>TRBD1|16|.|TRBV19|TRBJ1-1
TGTGCCAGTAGTATAGAACCAGGGACAGGGAGGACTGAAGCTTTCTTT
CASSIEPGTGRTEAFF
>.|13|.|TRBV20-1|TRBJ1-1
TGCAGTGCTAGTCGACAGAAGAACACTGAAGCTTTCTTT
CSASRQKNTEAFF
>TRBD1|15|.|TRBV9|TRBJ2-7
TGTGCCAGCAGCGTAGCGGACAGGGTAGGGTACGAGCAGTACTTC
CASSVADRVGYEQYF
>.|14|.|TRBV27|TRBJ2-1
TGTGCCAGCAGTGTAACGACTGTATACAATGAGCAGTTCTTC
CASSVTTVYNEQFF
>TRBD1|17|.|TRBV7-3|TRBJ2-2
TGTGCCAGCAGCCCAAGGACCGGGACAGGGAACACCGGGGAGCTGTTTTTT
CASSPRTGTGNTGELFF
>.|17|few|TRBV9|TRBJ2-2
TGTGCCAGCAGCGCTCCACTAAGCGGGTCGAACACCGGGGAGCTGTTTTTT
CASSAPLSGSNTGELFF
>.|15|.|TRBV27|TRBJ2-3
TGTGCCAGCAGTTCGACTCCGGGAATCACAGATACGCAGTATTTT
CASSSTPGITDTQYF
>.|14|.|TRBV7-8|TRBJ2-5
TGTGCCAGCAGCTTAAGGCGGCTCCAAGAGACCCAGTACTTC
CASSLRRLQETQYF
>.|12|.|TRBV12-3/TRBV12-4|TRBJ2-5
TGTGCCAGCAGCCTCAGCGGGGAGACCCAGTACTTC
CASSLSGETQYF
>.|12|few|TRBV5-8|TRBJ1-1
TGTGCCAGCAGCTTGCGGGGGTATGAAGCTTTCTTT
CASSLRGYEAFF
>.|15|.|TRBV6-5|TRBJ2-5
TGTGCCAGCGGAACTCTCCGGGGGAGCCAAGAGACCCAGTACTTC
CASGTLRGSQETQYF